The 6 T cell receptor beta chains below all came from one sample that was sequenced in a study of T cells in localized non-small cell lung cancer (dated by TCRdb to 2018 to 2021). The library was obtained by the immunoSEQ multiplex PCR assay. As stored in TCRdb, this immuneACCESS dataset retains in-frame rearrangements with V and J assigned. A fraction of the clones does not appear; measured against another copy, unresolved V genes explain less than half of the discrepancy, and the remainder lacks a known reason. This sample gives around 54,000 clones in total; approximately 90% of them show up just once. 15% to 20% of the sample belongs to the ten largest clones. This sample comprised peripheral blood, obtained before any cancer treatment. These receptors all stem from a male donor aged 60 or over with stage III squamous cell lung carcinoma.

The DNA of the CDR3 is TGTGCCAGCAGCTTGTTCGGTAGCTCCTACAATGAGCAGTTCTTC. It codes for CASSLFGSSYNEQFF. The gene calls are TRBV4-2 and TRBJ2-1; D uncertain. This CDR3 contains 15 residues. Deletions cut 5 bases from V and 0 bases from J, with 11 bases between. CDR1 is LGHNA, CDR2 YNFKEQ, per germline.

This CDR3 is CASSPLGVPRGQETQYF. The CDR3 nucleotides are TGTGCCAGCTCACCCCTAGGAGTTCCGCGAGGACAAGAGACCCAGTACTTC. The chain uses TRBV18 and TRBJ2-5; D is undetermined. Germline V gives CDR1 KGHSH, CDR2 LQKENI. Trimming stripped 3 bases from V and 2 bases from J, with 19 bases between. The CDR3 runs to 17 residues.

The J gene is TRBJ1-5, the V gene TRBV5-8, with no clear D. This CDR3 comprises 15 residues. The germline gives CDR1 SGHTS, CDR2 YDEGEE. V gave up 4 bases and J gave up 0 bases, with 11 bases separating them. The CDR3 loop is CASSLLGFSNQPQHF. CDR3 nucleotides: TGTGCCAGCAGCCTGCTGGGGTTTAGCAATCAGCCCCAGCATTTT.

The gene calls are TRBV6-9 and TRBJ2-1; 8 bases are a match to TRBD1. The trim removed 0 bases at V and 8 bases at J, leaving 21 bases unmatched. CDR3 length equals 20 residues. Germline values: CDR1 MNHGY, CDR2 SVAAGI. DNA for the CDR3: TGTGCCAGCAGTTATTCCCGACTCACTAGCACACTTAACAGGGGGGATGAGCAGTTCTTC. Its protein product is CASSYSRLTSTLNRGDEQFF.

This rearrangement joins TRBV5-1 to TRBJ1-1; the D is unclear. Germline V gives CDR1 SGHRS, CDR2 YFSETQ. Trimming left V 4 bases short and J 0 bases short, with 10 bases between. This CDR3 is 14 amino acids long. The CDR3: CASSAEVMNTEAFF. DNA of the CDR3: TGCGCCAGCAGCGCGGAGGTCATGAACACTGAAGCTTTCTTT.

The gene calls are TRBV18 and TRBJ1-2; TRBD1 agrees at 10 bases. Trimming removed 5 bases from V and 6 bases from J; junction bases left unmatched: 6. The CDR3 consists of 14 residues. Germline loops: CDR1 KGHSH, CDR2 LQKENI. The CDR3 spells CASSATGGADGYTF. CDR3 nucleotides: TGTGCCAGCTCAGCGACAGGGGGCGCGGATGGCTACACCTTC.